The source of this T cell receptor (beta chain) is a study of beta chain features in type 1 diabetes. Comments on this clone: The antigen is not known.

Study-level findings and limits: Highly expressing activated T cells could be over-counted with a cDNA template.

Each population that was sorted was more than 95% pure. Germline V lookup: CDR1 MNHEY, CDR2 SMNVEV (reference sequence). Germline trimming cut 4 bases from V and 6 bases from J; bases unmatched to any gene: 7. The CDR3 totals 16 residues. Sequencing targeted expressed TCRB transcripts, as all isolated RNA had been reverse transcribed. Here immunoSEQ multiplex PCR was the method, and the copy in TCRdb shows in-frame clones only, minus some. Of more than 300,000 clones in the sample, over 9.5% were seen once. The source material was naive CD4+ T cells from blood. The chain links TRBV27 to TRBJ2-2, with TRBD2 matching over 11 bases. This sequence originates from a man aged 18 to 29 in good health. DNA for the CDR3: TGTGCCAGCAGTTACCAGACTAGCGGGACAGCCGGGGAGCTGTTTTTT. Amino acids: CASSYQTSGTAGELFF.